This note documents a single T cell receptor beta chain sequence. Germline lookup yields CDR1 KGHSH and CDR2 LQKENI. V shed 5 bases, J shed 6 bases, and the junction held 11 bases outside the gene matches. The CDR3 consists of 17 residues. The table came from immunoSEQ multiplex PCR; TCRdb's copy has only in-frame clones and leaves some out. Found here are 150,000 to 200,000 clones, 55% to 85% of them singletons; the top ten hold around 15%. The data were taken from a study of cytotoxic CD8 clonotypes in ibrutinib-treated CLL. V gene TRBV18 combines with J gene TRBJ2-2; 11 nucleotides agree with TRBD1. The receptor comes from a human donor with chronic lymphocytic leukemia. The sequences come from PBMCs, collected after 24 months of ibrutinib treatment. The CDR3, as DNA: TGTGCCAGCTCATACCTATGGACAGGGGGCGCTGCCGGGGAGCTGTTTTTT. Protein sequence: CASSYLWTGGAAGELFF.